Reported below is one T cell receptor (beta chain). Its antigen is currently unknown. This sample stems from a study of T cell responses to AZD1222 COVID-19 vaccine. The protocol was immunoSEQ multiplex PCR, while the TCRdb copy is restricted to in-frame clones and leaves out a portion. Counted here are about 70,000 clones, 84% occurring once; the ten biggest clones make up over 7.5%. Broader study findings: A mostly white British donor set with more females was recruited, and clonal diversity was possibly underestimated.

V lost 7 bases, J lost 7 bases, and 17 bases stayed unmatched. Germline CDR1 reads SGDLS; CDR2 reads YYNGEE. The CDR3 is made up of 16 amino acids. The rearrangement links TRBV9 to TRBJ1-5; 7 bases are shared with TRBD1. This TCR came from an adult in good health. Specimen: peripheral blood, collected on day 0 of AZD1222 vaccination. CDR3 loop: CASSRDGGGAWQPQHF. The DNA of the CDR3 is TGTGCCAGCTCCAGGGACGGAGGGGGCGCATGGCAGCCCCAGCATTTT. Together with reference TRBV9 and TRBJ1-5, the CDR3 gives the full variable domain: DSGVTQTPKHLITATGQRVTLRCSPRSGDLSVYWYQQSLDQGLQFLIQYYNGEERAKGNILERFSAQQFPDLHSELNLSSLELGDSALYFCASSRDGGGAWQPQHFGDGTRLSIL.